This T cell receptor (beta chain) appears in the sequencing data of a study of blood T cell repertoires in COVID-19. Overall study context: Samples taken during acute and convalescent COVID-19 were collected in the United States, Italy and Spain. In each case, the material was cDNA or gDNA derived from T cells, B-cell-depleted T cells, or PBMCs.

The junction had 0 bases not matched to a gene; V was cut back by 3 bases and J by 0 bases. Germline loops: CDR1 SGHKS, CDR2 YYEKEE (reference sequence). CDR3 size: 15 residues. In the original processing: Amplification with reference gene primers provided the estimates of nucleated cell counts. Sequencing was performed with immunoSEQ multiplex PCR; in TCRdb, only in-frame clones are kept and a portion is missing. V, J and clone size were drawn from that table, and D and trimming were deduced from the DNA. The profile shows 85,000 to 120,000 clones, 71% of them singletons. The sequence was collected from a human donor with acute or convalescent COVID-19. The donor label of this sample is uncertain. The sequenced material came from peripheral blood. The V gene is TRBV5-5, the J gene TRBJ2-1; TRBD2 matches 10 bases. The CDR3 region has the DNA TGTGCCAGCAGCTCTAGCGGGAGCTCCTACAATGAGCAGTTCTTC. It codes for CASSSSGSSYNEQFF.